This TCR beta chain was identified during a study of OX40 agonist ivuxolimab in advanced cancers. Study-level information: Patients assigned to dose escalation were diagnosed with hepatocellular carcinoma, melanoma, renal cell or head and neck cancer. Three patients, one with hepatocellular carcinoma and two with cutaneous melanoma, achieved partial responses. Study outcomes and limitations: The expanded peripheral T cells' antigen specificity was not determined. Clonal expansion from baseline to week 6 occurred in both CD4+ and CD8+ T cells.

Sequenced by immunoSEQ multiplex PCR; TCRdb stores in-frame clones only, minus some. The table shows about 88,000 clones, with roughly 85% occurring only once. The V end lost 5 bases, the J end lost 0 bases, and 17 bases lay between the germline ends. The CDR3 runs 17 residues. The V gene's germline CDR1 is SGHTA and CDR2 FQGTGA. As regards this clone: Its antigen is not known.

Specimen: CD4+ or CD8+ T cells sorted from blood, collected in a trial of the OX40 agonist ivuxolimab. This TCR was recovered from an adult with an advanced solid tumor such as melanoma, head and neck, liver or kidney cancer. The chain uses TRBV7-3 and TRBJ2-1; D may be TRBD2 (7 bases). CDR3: CASSPRGGGSSYNEQFF. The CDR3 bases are TGTGCCAGCAGCCCAAGGGGGGGCGGAAGCTCCTACAATGAGCAGTTCTTC.